This T cell receptor (beta chain) derives from a study of cytomegalovirus exposure and HLA in healthy donors. Study-level information: From around 180 million T cells, an earlier analysis saw 100 million to 140 million unique TCR beta sequences.

Germline assignment: CDR1 SGHVS and CDR2 FQNEAQ. The CDR3 spans 18 residues. The PCR ran on 60 Vbeta and 13 Jbeta primers. Profiling relied on immunoSEQ multiplex PCR, and the TCRdb table lists in-frame clones only, not all of them. The sample yields roughly 180,000 clones, 78% seen once. This clone has only one observation. Antigen: not known. An end of the junction differs from the germline gene, which may be a read error. Study observations and caveats: It was confirmed in vitro that a few of the CMV-associated chains were specific for CMV antigens. It was reportedly the case that the classifier diagnosed cytomegalovirus status with high specificity and sensitivity. Earlier findings revealed that most TCR beta V segments proved productive either about 90% or about 30% of the time.

The TCR comes from a female donor in good health and CMV-seronegative. Input material: PBMCs. The chain couples TRBV7-8 to TRBJ1-4; 7 bases agree with TRBD1. CDR3 in DNA: TGTGCCAGCAGCTTAGTCGATACAGGGGCATTGGGTAATGAAAAACTGCTTTTT. Residues: CASSLVDTGALGNEKLLF.